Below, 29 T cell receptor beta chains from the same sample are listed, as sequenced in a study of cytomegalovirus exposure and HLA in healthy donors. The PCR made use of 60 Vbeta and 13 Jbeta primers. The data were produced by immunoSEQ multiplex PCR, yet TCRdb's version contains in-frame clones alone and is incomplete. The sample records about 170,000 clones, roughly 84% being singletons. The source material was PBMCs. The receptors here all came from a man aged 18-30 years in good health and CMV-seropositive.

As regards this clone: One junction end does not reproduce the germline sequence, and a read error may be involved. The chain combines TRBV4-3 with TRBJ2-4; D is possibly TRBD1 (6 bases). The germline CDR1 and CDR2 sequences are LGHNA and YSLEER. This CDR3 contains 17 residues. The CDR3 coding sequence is TGCGCCAGCAGCCAAGCGGAAGGGTACCGGGACAAGAACAGTCAGTACTTC. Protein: CASSQAEGYRDKNSQYF.

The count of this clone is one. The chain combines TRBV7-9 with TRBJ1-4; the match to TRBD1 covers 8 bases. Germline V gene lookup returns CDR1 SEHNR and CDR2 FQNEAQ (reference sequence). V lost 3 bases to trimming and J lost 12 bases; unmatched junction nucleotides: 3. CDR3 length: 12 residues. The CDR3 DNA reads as TGTGCCAGCAGCTTGCAGGGGGCGGAACTGTTTTTT. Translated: CASSLQGAELFF. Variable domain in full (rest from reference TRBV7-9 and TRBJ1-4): DTGVSQNPRHKITKRGQNVTFRCDPISEHNRLYWYRQTLGQGPEFLTYFQNEAQLEKSRLLSDRFSAERPKGSFSTLEIQRTEQGDSAMYLCASSLQGAELFFGSGTQLSVL.

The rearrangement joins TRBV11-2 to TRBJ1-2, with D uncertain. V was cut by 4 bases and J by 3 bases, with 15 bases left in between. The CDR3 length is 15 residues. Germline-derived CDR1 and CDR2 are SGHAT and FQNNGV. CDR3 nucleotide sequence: TGTGCCAGCAGCTCCTGGGAGGCAGCGCACTATGGCTACACCTTC. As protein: CASSSWEAAHYGYTF. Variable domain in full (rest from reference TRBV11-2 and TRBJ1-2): EAGVAQSPRYKIIEKRQSVAFWCNPISGHATLYWYQQILGQGPKLLIQFQNNGVVDDSQLPKDRFSAERLKGVDSTLKIQPAKLEDSAVYLCASSSWEAAHYGYTFGSGTRLTVV.

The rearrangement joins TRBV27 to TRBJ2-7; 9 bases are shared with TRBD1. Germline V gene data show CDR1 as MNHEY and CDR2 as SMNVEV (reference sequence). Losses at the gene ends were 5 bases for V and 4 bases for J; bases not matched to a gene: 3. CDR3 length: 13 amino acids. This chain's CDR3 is CASSPDRGYEQYF. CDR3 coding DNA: TGTGCCAGCAGTCCCGACAGGGGGTACGAGCAGTACTTC.

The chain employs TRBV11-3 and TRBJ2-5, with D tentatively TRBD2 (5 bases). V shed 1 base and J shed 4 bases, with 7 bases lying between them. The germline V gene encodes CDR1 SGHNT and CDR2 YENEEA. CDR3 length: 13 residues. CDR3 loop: CASSLVRGETQYF. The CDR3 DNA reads TGTGCCAGCAGCTTAGTTCGGGGAGAGACCCAGTACTTC.

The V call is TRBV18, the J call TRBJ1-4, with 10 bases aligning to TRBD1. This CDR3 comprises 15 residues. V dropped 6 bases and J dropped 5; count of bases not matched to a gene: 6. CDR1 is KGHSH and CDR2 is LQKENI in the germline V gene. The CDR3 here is CASSPDRGRNEKLFF. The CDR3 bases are TGTGCCAGCTCCCCAGACAGGGGGCGGAATGAAAAACTGTTTTTT.

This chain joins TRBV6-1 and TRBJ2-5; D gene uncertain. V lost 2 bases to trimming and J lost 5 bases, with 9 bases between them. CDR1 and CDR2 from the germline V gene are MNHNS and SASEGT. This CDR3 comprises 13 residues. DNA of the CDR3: TGTGCCAGCAGTGAAACGAGATTCGAGACCCAGTACTTC. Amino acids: CASSETRFETQYF.

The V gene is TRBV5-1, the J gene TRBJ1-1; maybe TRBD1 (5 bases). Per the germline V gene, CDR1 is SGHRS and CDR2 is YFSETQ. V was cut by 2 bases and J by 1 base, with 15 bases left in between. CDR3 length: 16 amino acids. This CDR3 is CASSFGDRKPNTEAFF. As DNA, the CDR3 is TGCGCCAGCAGCTTCGGCGACAGAAAGCCGAACACTGAAGCTTTCTTT.

The CDR3 nucleotides read TGTGCCAGCAGCTTAGTTGCGGGGAAACAAGAGACCCAGTACTTC. It is translated as CASSLVAGKQETQYF. The V and J genes are TRBV7-2 and TRBJ2-5, with D maybe TRBD2 (6 bases). The CDR3 spans 15 residues. CDR1 is SGHTA and CDR2 is FQGNSA in the germline V gene. Trimming shortened V by 1 base and J by 2 bases, and 11 bases separated the two germline ends.

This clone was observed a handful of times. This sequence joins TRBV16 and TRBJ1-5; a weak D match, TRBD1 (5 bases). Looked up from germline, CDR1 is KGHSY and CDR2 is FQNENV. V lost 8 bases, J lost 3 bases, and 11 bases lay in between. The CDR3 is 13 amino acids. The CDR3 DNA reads TGTGCCAGCGGCAGGGCCGACAATCAGCCCCAGCATTTT. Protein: CASGRADNQPQHF.

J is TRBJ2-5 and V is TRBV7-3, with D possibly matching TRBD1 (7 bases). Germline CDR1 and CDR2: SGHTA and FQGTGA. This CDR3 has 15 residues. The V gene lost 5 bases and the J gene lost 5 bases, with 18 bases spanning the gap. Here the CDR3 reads CASSRQGGPKETQYF. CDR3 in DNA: TGTGCCAGCAGCCGTCAGGGGGGTCCCAAGGAGACCCAGTACTTC.

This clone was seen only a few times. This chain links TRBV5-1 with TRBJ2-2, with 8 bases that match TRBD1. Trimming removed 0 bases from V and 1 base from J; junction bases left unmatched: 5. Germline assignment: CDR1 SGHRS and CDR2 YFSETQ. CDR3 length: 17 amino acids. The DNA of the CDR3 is TGCGCCAGCAGCTTGGCCCCGGACAGGGTGAACACCGGGGAGCTGTTTTTT. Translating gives CASSLAPDRVNTGELFF.

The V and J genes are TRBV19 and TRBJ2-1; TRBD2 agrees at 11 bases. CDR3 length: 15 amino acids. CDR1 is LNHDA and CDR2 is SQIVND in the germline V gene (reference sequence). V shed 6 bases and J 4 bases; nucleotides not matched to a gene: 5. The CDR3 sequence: CASRGTSGGYNEQFF. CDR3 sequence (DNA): TGTGCCAGTAGGGGTACTAGCGGGGGTTACAATGAGCAGTTCTTC. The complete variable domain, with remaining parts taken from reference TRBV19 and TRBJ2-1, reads DGGITQSPKYLFRKEGQNVTLSCEQNLNHDAMYWYRQDPGQGLRLIYYSQIVNDFQKGDIAEGYSVSREKKESFPLTVTSAQKNPTAFYLCASRGTSGGYNEQFFGPGTRLTVL.

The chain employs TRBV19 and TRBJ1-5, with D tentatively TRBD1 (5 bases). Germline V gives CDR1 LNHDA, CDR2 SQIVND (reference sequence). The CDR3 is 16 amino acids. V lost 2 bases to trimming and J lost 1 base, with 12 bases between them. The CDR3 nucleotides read TGTGCCAGTAGTATAATAGCAGGGATGAGCAATCAGCCCCAGCATTTT. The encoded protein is CASSIIAGMSNQPQHF.

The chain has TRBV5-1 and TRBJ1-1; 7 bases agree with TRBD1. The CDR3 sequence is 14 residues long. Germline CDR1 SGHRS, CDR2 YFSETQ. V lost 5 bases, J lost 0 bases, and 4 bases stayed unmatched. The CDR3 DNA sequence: TGCGCCAGCAGGTCACAGGGGTTGAACACTGAAGCTTTCTTT. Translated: CASRSQGLNTEAFF.

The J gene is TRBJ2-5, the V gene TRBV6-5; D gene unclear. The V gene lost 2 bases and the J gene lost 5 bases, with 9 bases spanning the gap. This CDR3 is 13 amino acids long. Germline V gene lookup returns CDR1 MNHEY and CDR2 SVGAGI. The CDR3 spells CASSYRSRETQYF. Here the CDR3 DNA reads TGTGCCAGCAGTTACAGAAGCAGGGAGACCCAGTACTTC.

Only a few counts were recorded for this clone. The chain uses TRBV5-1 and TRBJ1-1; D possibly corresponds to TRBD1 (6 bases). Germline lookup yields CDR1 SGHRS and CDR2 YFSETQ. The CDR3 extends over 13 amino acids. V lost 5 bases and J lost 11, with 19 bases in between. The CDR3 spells CASSPDGGKGAFF. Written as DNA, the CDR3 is TGCGCCAGCAGTCCCGATGGGGGCAAGGGGGCTTTCTTT.

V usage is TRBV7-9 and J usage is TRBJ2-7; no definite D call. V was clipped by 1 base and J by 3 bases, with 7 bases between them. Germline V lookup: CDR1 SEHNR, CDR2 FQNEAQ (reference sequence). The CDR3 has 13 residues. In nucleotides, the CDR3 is TGTGCCAGCAGCTTAGGAGGAAACTACGAGCAGTACTTC. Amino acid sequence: CASSLGGNYEQYF.

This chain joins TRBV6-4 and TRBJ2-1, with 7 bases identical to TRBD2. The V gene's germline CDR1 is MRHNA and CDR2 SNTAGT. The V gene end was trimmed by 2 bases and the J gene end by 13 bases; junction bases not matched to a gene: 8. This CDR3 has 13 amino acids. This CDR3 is CASSDGLGSRQFF. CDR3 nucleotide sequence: TGTGCCAGCAGTGACGGACTAGGGTCAAGACAGTTCTTC.

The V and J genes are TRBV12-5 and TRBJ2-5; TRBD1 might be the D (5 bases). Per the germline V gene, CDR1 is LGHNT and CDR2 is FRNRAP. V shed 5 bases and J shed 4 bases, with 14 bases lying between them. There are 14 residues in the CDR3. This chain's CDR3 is CASGPTQGGETQYF. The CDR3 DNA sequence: TGTGCTAGTGGTCCCACCCAGGGTGGAGAGACCCAGTACTTC.

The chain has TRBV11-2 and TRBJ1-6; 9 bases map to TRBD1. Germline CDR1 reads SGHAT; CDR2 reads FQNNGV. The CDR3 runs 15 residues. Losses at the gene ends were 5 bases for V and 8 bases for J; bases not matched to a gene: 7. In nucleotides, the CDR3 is TGTGCCAGCAGCCTCCGACAGGGGGGATATTCACCCCTCCACTTT. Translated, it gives CASSLRQGGYSPLHF.

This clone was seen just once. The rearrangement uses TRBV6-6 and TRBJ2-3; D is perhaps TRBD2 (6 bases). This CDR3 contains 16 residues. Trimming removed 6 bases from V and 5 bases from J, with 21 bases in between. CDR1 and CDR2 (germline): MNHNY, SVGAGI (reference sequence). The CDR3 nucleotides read TGTGCCAGCAGACCCATGGCGGGATGGTCTGGAGATACGCAGTATTTT. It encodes CASRPMAGWSGDTQYF.

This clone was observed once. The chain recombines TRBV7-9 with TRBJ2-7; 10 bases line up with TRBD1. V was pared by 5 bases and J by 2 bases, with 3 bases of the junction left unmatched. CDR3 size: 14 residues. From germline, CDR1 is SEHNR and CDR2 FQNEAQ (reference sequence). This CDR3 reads CASSRQGAAYEQYF. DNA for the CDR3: TGTGCCAGCAGCCGACAGGGGGCTGCCTACGAGCAGTACTTC.

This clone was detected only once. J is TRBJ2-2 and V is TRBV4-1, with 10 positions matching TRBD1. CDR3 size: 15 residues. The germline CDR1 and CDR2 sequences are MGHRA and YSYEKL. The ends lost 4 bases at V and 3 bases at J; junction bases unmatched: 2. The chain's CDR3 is CASSLDRGHTGELFF. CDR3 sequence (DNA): TGCGCCAGCAGCCTAGACAGGGGGCACACCGGGGAGCTGTTTTTT.

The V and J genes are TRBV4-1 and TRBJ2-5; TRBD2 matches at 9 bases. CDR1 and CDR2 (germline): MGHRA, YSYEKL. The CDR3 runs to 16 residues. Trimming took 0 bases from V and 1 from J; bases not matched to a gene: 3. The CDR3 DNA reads TGCGCCAGCAGCCAAGAGGCGGGGGGGCGCCAAGAGACCCAGTACTTC. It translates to CASSQEAGGRQETQYF.

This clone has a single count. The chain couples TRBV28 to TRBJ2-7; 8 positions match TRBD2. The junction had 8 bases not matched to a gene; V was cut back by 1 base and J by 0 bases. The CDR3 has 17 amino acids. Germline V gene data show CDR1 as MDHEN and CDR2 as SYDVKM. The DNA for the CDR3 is TGTGCCAGCAGTTTATTGGTCAAGCGGGGGAGCTCCTACGAGCAGTACTTC. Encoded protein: CASSLLVKRGSSYEQYF.

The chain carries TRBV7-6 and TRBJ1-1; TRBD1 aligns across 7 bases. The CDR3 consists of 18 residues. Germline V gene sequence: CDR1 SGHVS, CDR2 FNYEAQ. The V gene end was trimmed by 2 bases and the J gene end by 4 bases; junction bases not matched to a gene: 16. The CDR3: CASSLSRALGTAITEAFF. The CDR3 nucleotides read TGTGCCAGCAGCTTATCGAGGGCCTTGGGGACAGCGATCACTGAAGCTTTCTTT. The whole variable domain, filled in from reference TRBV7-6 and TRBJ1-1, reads GAGVSQSPRYKVTKRGQDVALRCDPISGHVSLYWYRQALGQGPEFLTYFNYEAQQDKSGLPNDRFSAERPEGSISTLTIQRTEQRDSAMYRCASSLSRALGTAITEAFFGQGTRLTVV.

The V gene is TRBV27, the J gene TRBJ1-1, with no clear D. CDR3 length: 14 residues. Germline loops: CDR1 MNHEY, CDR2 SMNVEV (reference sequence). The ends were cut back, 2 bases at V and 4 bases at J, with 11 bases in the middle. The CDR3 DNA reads TGTGCCAGCAGTTTACCTTCAGCGATCACTGAAGCTTTCTTT. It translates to CASSLPSAITEAFF.

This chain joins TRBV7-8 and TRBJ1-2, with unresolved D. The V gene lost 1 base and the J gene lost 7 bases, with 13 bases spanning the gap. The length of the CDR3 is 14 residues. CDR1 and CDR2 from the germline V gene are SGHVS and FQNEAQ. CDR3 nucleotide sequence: TGTGCCAGCAGCTTAGTGTCCGGGGTAGGTGGCTACACCTTC. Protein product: CASSLVSGVGGYTF.